A selection of T cell receptor beta chains follows, all from one sample in a study of blood T cell repertoires in COVID-19. Data came from immunoSEQ multiplex PCR; TCRdb stores just in-frame clones and leaves some out. The table records hundreds of thousands of clones, over 75% of them present only once. The sequencing input was peripheral blood. The receptors shown here come from a middle-aged man with active or convalescent COVID-19. The CDR3 runs from the conserved cysteine through the conserved F or W. The D gene is left open where the match is weak. The listing skips clone size in some rows; elsewhere it reads once, few, many or a size class.

D gene	clone size	V gene	J gene	CDR3 length	CDR3 protein	CDR3 DNA
-	-	TRBV3-1/TRBV3-2	TRBJ1-2	14	CASSPVGVARGYTF	TGTGCCAGCAGCCCAGTGGGAGTCGCTCGAGGCTACACCTTC
-	-	TRBV7-8	TRBJ1-6	12	CASSTRGSPLHF	TGTGCCAGCAGCACCCGGGGGAGTCCCCTCCACTTT
-	-	TRBV4-3	TRBJ1-1	14	CASSQAGRTYEAFF	TGCGCCAGCAGCCAGGCGGGACGGACCTATGAAGCTTTCTTT
TRBD2	-	TRBV3-1/TRBV3-2	TRBJ2-3	15	CASSQGLAGRDTQYF	TGTGCCAGCAGCCAAGGACTAGCGGGAAGAGATACGCAGTATTTT
TRBD1	-	TRBV19	TRBJ1-1	13	CASNRGPGTEAFF	TGTGCCAGTAACAGGGGGCCGGGCACTGAAGCTTTCTTT
-	-	TRBV30	TRBJ1-5	13	CAWSVQANQPQHF	TGTGCCTGGAGTGTACAGGCTAATCAGCCCCAGCATTTT
TRBD2	-	TRBV7-2	TRBJ2-5	18	CASSLGLVGSGTQETQYF	TGTGCCAGCAGCTTAGGGCTGGTGGGTAGCGGGACCCAAGAGACCCAGTACTTC
-	-	TRBV15	TRBJ2-2	16	CATSRARGMNTGELFF	TGTGCCACCAGCCGCGCTCGAGGGATGAACACCGGGGAGCTGTTTTTT
TRBD1	-	TRBV7-6	TRBJ1-6	15	CASSPKRDRSSPLHF	TGTGCCAGCAGCCCAAAACGGGACAGATCCTCACCCCTCCACTTT
TRBD1	-	TRBV29-1	TRBJ2-3	17	CSVGLVGGTGGIDTQYF	TGCAGCGTTGGATTAGTCGGGGGGACAGGGGGTATAGATACGCAGTATTTT
-	-	TRBV10-2	TRBJ1-4	15	CASSTPGGINEKLFF	TGCGCCAGCAGCACACCGGGGGGGATTAATGAAAAACTGTTTTTT
-	once	TRBV27	TRBJ2-3	16	CASSLSISSVSDTQYF	TGTGCCAGCAGTTTATCGATAAGTTCGGTTTCAGATACGCAGTATTTT
-	-	TRBV7-3	TRBJ2-3	14	CASSLGHLRDTQYF	TGTGCCAGCAGCCTCGGACACCTGCGGGATACGCAGTATTTT
TRBD1	-	TRBV7-9	TRBJ2-3	17	CASSLAGARGRMDTQYF	TGTGCCAGCAGCTTAGCGGGGGCCAGGGGGCGAATGGATACGCAGTATTTT
TRBD1	-	TRBV25-1	TRBJ1-3	15	CASSGWTGKGNTIYF	TGTGCCAGCAGTGGGTGGACAGGGAAAGGAAACACCATATATTTT